The clone carrying this TCR beta chain was seen at least ten times. Antigen specificity is unknown. These data come from a study of cytomegalovirus exposure and HLA in healthy donors. The wider study: Drawn from HLA-typed donors, tens of millions of unique TCRs were held in an early data release. Study-level results: Indistinguishability led to the exclusion of some V segments, TRBV6-2 and TRBV6-3 included. Presence/absence analysis assumed near-uniform sequencing depth across donors.

CDR3 size: 12 residues. Trimming took 7 bases from V and 6 from J, leaving 13 bases between them. The germline V gene has CDR1 SNHLY and CDR2 FYNNEI. Amplification used 60 Vbeta primers and 13 Jbeta primers. Libraries were prepared by immunoSEQ multiplex PCR; TCRdb keeps only in-frame clonotypes and omits some of them. Of about 78,000 clones listed, over 60% were seen once; the top ten hold 11%. Sequencing was performed on PBMCs. V is TRBV2 and J is TRBJ2-7; D not resolved. The receptor was derived from a middle-aged woman in good health and CMV-seropositive. The CDR3 nucleotides read TGTGCCAGCAACCCCCTCCGCGGCGAGCAGTACTTC. Residues: CASNPLRGEQYF.